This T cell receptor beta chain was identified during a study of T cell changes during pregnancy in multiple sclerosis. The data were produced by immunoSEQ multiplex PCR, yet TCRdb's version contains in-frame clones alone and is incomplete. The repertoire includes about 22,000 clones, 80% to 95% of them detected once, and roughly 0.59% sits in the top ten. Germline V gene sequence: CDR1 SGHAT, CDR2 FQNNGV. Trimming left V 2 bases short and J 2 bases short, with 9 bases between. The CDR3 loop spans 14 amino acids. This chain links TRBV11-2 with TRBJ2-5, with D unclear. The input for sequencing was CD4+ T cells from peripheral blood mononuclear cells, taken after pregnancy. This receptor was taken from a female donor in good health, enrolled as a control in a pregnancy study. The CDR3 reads CASSLSVSQETQYF. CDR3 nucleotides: TGTGCCAGCAGCTTAAGTGTCAGTCAAGAGACCCAGTACTTC.